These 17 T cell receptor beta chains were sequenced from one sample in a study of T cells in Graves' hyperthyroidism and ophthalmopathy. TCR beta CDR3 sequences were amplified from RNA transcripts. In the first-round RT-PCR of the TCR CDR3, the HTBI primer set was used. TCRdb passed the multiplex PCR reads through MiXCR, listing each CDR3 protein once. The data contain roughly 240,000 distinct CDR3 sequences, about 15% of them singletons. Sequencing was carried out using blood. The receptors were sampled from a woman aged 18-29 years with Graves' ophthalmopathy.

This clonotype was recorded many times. For the CDR3, the DNA is TGTGCCAGCAGCCGGGACAGAGGGGTTGAAGCTTTCTTT. It codes for CASSRDRGVEAFF. The V call is TRBV5-4, the J call TRBJ1-1; 7 nucleotides line up with TRBD1. This CDR3 has 13 residues. Losses at the gene ends were 4 bases for V and 7 bases for J; bases not matched to a gene: 7. Germline values: CDR1 SGHNT, CDR2 YYREEE (reference sequence).

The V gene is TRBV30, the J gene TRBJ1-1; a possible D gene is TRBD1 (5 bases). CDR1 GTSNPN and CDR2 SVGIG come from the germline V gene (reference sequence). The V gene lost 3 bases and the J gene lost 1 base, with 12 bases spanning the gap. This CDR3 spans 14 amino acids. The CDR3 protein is CAWRGGDENTEAFF. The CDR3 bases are TGTGCCTGGAGGGGGGGGGACGAGAACACTGAAGCTTTCTTT.

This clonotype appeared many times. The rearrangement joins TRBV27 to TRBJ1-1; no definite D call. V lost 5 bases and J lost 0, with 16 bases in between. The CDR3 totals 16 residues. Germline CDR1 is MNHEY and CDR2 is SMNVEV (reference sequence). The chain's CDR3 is CASSPTFGEVNTEAFF. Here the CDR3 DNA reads TGTGCCAGCAGTCCTACCTTCGGGGAAGTGAACACTGAAGCTTTCTTT.

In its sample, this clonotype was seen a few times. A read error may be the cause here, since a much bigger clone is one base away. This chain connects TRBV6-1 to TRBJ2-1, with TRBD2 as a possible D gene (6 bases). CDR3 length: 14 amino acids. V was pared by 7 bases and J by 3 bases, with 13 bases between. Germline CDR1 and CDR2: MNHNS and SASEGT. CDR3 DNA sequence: TGTGCCAGCATCCGGGAGATTTTCTACAATGAGCAGTTCTTC. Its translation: CASIREIFYNEQFF.

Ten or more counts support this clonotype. This chain's CDR3 is CSALGGVLAYEQYF. As DNA, the CDR3 is TGCAGTGCCCTGGGGGGGGTTTTAGCTTACGAGCAGTACTTC. V gene TRBV20-1 combines with J gene TRBJ2-7; the match to TRBD2 covers 7 bases. The CDR3 contains 14 residues. After removal of 6 bases from V and 4 bases from J, the junction contained 12 bases not matched to a gene. Germline values: CDR1 DFQATT, CDR2 SNEGSKA (reference sequence).

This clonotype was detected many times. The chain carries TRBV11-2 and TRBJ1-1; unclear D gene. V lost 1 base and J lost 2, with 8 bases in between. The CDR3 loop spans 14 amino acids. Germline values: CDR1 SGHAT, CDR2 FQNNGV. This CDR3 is CASSLASGNTEAFF. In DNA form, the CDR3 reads TGTGCCAGCAGCTTAGCATCGGGAAACACTGAAGCTTTCTTT.

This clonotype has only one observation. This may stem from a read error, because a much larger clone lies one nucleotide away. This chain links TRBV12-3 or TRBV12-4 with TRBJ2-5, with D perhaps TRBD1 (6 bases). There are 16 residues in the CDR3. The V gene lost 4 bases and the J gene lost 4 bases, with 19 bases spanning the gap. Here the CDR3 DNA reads TGTGCCAGCAGTTCAGCCGCCGTGTGGGGGCGAGAGACCCAGTACTTC. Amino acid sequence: CASSSAAVWGRETQYF.

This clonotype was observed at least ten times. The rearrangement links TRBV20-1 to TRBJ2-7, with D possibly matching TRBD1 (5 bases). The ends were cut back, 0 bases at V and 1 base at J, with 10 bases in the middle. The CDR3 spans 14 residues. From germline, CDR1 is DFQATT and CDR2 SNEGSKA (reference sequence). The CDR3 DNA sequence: TGCAGTGCTAGAGATACCAGGGATTCCTACGAGCAGTACTTC. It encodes CSARDTRDSYEQYF.

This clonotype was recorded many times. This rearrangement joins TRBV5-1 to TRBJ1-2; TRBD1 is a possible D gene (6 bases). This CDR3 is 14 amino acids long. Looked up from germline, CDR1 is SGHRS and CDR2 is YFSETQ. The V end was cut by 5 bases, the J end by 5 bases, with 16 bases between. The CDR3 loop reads CASSTGNGVYGYTF. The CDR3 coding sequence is TGCGCCAGCAGTACAGGGAACGGGGTTTATGGCTACACCTTC.

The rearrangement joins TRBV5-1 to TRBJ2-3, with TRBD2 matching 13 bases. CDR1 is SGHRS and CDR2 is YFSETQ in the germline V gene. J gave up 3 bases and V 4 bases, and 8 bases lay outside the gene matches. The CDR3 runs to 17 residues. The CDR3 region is CASSVHGTSGTTDTQYF. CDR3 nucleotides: TGCGCCAGCAGCGTACACGGGACTAGCGGGACTACAGATACGCAGTATTTT.

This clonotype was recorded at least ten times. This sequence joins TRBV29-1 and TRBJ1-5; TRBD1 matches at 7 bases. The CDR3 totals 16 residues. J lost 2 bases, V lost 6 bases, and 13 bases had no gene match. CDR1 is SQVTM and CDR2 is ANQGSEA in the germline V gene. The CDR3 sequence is CSVRGDRTLGNQPQHF. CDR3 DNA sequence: TGCAGCGTCCGTGGGGACAGAACGCTGGGCAATCAGCCCCAGCATTTT.

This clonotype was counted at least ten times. The CDR3 nucleotides are TGTGCCAGCAGCGCGCCACTCGCAGATACGCAGTATTTT. It encodes CASSAPLADTQYF. This chain links TRBV7-9 with TRBJ2-3, with D unclear. With 5 bases removed from V and 4 bases from J, the gap between germline ends came to 10 bases. Germline CDR1 SEHNR, CDR2 FQNEAQ (reference sequence). The CDR3 runs 13 residues.

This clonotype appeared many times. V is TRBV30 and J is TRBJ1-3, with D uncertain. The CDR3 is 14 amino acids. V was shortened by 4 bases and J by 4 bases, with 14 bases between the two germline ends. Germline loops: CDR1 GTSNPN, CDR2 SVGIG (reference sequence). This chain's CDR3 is CAWMPGTAGNTIYF. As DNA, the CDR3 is TGTGCCTGGATGCCAGGTACGGCGGGAAACACCATATATTTT.

DNA for the CDR3: TGTGCCAGCAGAGACACAGCAGGGACGAATGAGCAGTTCTTC. Residues: CASRDTAGTNEQFF. The V call is TRBV6-2 or TRBV6-3, the J call TRBJ2-1; D is tentatively TRBD1 or TRBD2 (5 bases each). This CDR3 contains 14 residues. CDR1 is MNHEY and CDR2 is SVGEGT in the germline V gene. Trimming removed 6 bases from V and 7 bases from J, with 16 bases in between.

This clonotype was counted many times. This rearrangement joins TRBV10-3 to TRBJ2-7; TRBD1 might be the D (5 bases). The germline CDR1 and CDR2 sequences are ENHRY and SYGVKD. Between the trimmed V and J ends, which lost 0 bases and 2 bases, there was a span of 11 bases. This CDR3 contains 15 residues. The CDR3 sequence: CAISESYRRPYEQYF. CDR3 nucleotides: TGTGCCATCAGTGAGTCTTACAGGAGACCCTACGAGCAGTACTTC.

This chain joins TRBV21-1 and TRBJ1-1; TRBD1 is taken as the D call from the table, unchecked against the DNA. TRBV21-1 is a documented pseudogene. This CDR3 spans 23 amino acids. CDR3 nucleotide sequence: TGTGCCAGCAGCAAAGACTCTCCTATGACTTGGGGTGGGACACCTAAACCCAACACTGAAGCTTTCTTT. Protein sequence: CASSKDSPMTWGGTPKPNTEAFF.

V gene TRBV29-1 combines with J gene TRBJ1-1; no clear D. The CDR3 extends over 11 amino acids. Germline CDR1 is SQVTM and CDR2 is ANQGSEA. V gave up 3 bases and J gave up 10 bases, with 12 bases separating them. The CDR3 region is CSVDPTGIAFF. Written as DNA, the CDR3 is TGCAGCGTTGACCCGACCGGGATAGCTTTCTTT. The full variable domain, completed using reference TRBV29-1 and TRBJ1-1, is SAVISQKPSRDICQRGTSLTIQCQVDSQVTMMFWYRQQPGQSLTLIATANQGSEATYESGFVIDKFPISRPNLTFSTLTVSNMSPEDSSIYLCSVDPTGIAFFGQGTRLTVV.